The rows below give T cell receptor beta chains drawn from one sample of a study of blood T cell repertoires in COVID-19. Profiled with immunoSEQ multiplex PCR; TCRdb holds only in-frame clones, not every one. The sample records 90,000 to 120,000 clones, 80% to 90% being singletons. The sequencing sample was made of peripheral blood. The source is a man in his forties with active or convalescent COVID-19. CDR3s include the opening cysteine and the closing phenylalanine or tryptophan. A D gene is named only where the DNA matches it firmly. Some rows mark clone size as missing; the rest say once, few, many or name a class of expanded clone.

clone_size	j_call	v_call	cdr3_length	d_call	cdr3_aa	cdr3_nt
NA	TRBJ2-7	TRBV9	15	NA	CASSETGLLGYEQYF	TGTGCCAGCAGTGAAACAGGGTTACTAGGCTACGAGCAGTACTTC
NA	TRBJ1-2	TRBV30	12	NA	CAWDQGTGGYTF	TGTGCCTGGGACCAAGGAACGGGTGGCTACACCTTC
NA	TRBJ1-4	TRBV5-4	16	TRBD1	CASSLDQGATNEKLFF	TGTGCCAGCAGCTTGGATCAGGGGGCAACTAATGAAAAACTGTTTTTT
NA	TRBJ1-6	TRBV7-9	13	NA	CASTRSYNSPLHF	TGTGCCAGCACTCGTAGTTATAATTCACCCCTCCACTTT
NA	TRBJ1-4	TRBV25-1	13	NA	CASSELGVQKLFF	TGTGCCAGCAGTGAATTGGGCGTACAAAAACTGTTTTTT
NA	TRBJ2-7	TRBV28	16	TRBD1	CASLPSTGASSYEQYF	TGTGCCAGCCTCCCAAGTACAGGGGCGAGCTCCTACGAGCAGTACTTC
NA	TRBJ1-4	TRBV2	12	TRBD1	CASRTGGGKLFF	TGTGCCAGCAGGACAGGGGGTGGAAAACTGTTTTTT
large	TRBJ2-7	TRBV6-5	11	NA	CASSQTDEQYF	TGTGCCAGCAGCCAGACAGACGAGCAGTACTTC
once	TRBJ2-7	TRBV7-9	14	NA	CASSLGTGNYEQYF	TGTGCCAGCAGCTTAGGGACTGGGAACTACGAGCAGTACTTC
NA	TRBJ1-6	TRBV30	14	TRBD1	CAWRGQTYNSPLHF	TGTGCCTGGAGGGGACAGACCTATAATTCACCCCTCCACTTT
NA	TRBJ2-7	TRBV7-9	14	NA	CASSLIGGIYEQYF	TGTGCCAGCAGCTTGATCGGGGGAATCTACGAGCAGTACTTC
NA	TRBJ2-7	TRBV4-3	15	NA	CASRSFGDGPYEQYF	TGCGCCAGCAGATCCTTCGGAGATGGTCCCTACGAGCAGTACTTC
NA	TRBJ1-1	TRBV5-1	13	TRBD1	CASRLQGGTEAFF	TGCGCCAGCAGATTACAGGGGGGCACTGAAGCTTTCTTT
NA	TRBJ2-7	TRBV24-1	15	TRBD1	CATSDPGTGGYEQYF	TGTGCCACCAGTGATCCCGGGACAGGGGGCTACGAGCAGTACTTC
NA	TRBJ2-5	TRBV9	14	NA	CASSVGREIETQYF	TGTGCCAGCAGCGTAGGCAGGGAAATAGAGACCCAGTACTTC
NA	TRBJ1-5	TRBV6-5	12	NA	CASSYSGTFLHF	TGTGCCAGCAGTTACTCGGGGACATTTCTGCATTTT
NA	TRBJ2-7	TRBV10-1	13	TRBD2	CASIEGGRNEQYF	TGCGCCAGCATAGAAGGCGGGAGGAACGAGCAGTACTTC
NA	TRBJ2-3	TRBV29-1	16	TRBD2	CSVEEGTSGRGDTQYF	TGCAGCGTTGAAGAGGGGACTAGCGGGAGAGGAGATACGCAGTATTTT
NA	TRBJ2-1	TRBV30	14	TRBD2	CAWSGLAGYNEQFF	TGTGCCTGGAGTGGACTAGCGGGCTACAATGAGCAGTTCTTC
NA	TRBJ2-7	TRBV5-6	14	TRBD1	CASSLGGTAYEQYF	TGTGCCAGCAGCTTGGGAGGGACAGCTTACGAGCAGTACTTC
NA	TRBJ2-5	TRBV28	12	NA	CARHPISETQYF	TGTGCCCGCCATCCTATTAGTGAGACCCAGTACTTC
NA	TRBJ1-3	TRBV28	16	TRBD1	CASSPGTGYSGNTIYF	TGTGCCAGCAGTCCCGGGACAGGGTACTCTGGAAACACCATATATTTT
few	TRBJ1-2	TRBV24-1	12	TRBD1	CATSAGGYGYTF	TGTGCCACCAGTGCAGGGGGCTATGGCTACACCTTC
NA	TRBJ2-4	TRBV12-3/TRBV12-4	13	TRBD2	CASSLTSGRASYF	TGTGCCAGCAGCCTAACTAGCGGGAGGGCCTCGTACTTC
NA	TRBJ1-1	TRBV29-1	15	TRBD1	CSVEAWDRGDTEAFF	TGCAGCGTTGAAGCCTGGGACAGGGGGGACACTGAAGCTTTCTTT
few	TRBJ2-7	TRBV15	15	TRBD1	CATSRTLDRGNEQYF	TGTGCCACCAGCAGGACCTTGGACAGGGGAAACGAGCAGTACTTC
once	TRBJ2-5	TRBV3-1/TRBV3-2	12	NA	CASSPLRETQYF	TGTGCCAGCAGCCCTCTACGGGAGACCCAGTACTTC
NA	TRBJ1-3	TRBV9	16	NA	CASSATDSYSGNTIYF	TGTGCCAGCAGCGCAACCGACAGCTACTCTGGAAACACCATATATTTT
NA	TRBJ1-1	TRBV6-5	14	NA	CASTTGRGGTEAFF	TGTGCCAGCACGACGGGTCGGGGAGGGACTGAAGCTTTCTTT
NA	TRBJ2-7	TRBV28	12	NA	CASSLMGHEQYF	TGTGCCAGCAGTTTAATGGGCCACGAGCAGTACTTC
NA	TRBJ2-7	TRBV28	14	NA	CASSSTGGAYEQYF	TGTGCCAGCAGTTCCACAGGGGGGGCCTACGAGCAGTACTTC
NA	TRBJ2-7	TRBV7-2	15	TRBD1	CASSLTGQGPYEQYF	TGTGCCAGCAGCCTAACGGGACAGGGACCCTACGAGCAGTACTTC
NA	TRBJ2-7	TRBV4-1	15	TRBD2	CASSHPGLAFVEQYF	TGCGCCAGCAGCCATCCCGGACTAGCCTTCGTCGAGCAGTACTTC
NA	TRBJ1-3	TRBV3-1/TRBV3-2	13	NA	CASSQGGRNTIYF	TGTGCCAGCAGCCAAGGGGGCCGAAACACCATATATTTT
NA	TRBJ2-7	TRBV28	17	TRBD2	CASSSGLAGGLPLEQYF	TGTGCCAGCAGTTCGGGACTAGCGGGAGGTCTCCCTCTGGAGCAGTACTTC
NA	TRBJ2-5	TRBV10-3	14	TRBD1	CAIKGTGGGETQYF	TGTGCCATCAAAGGGACAGGCGGAGGGGAGACCCAGTACTTC
NA	TRBJ2-2	TRBV28	18	NA	CASRPRTFGTPNTGELFF	TGTGCCAGCAGGCCCAGAACCTTCGGGACTCCAAACACCGGGGAGCTGTTTTTT
NA	TRBJ2-7	TRBV20-1	11	NA	CSARALYEQYF	TGCAGTGCTAGAGCTCTTTACGAGCAGTACTTC
NA	TRBJ2-1	TRBV5-4	18	NA	CASSSPKTSRSSYNEQFF	TGTGCCAGCAGCTCCCCCAAGACTAGTAGAAGCTCCTACAATGAGCAGTTCTTC
NA	TRBJ2-1	TRBV12-5	18	TRBD2	CASGPGTSGNVAYNEQFF	TGTGCTAGTGGCCCCGGGACTAGCGGCAATGTGGCCTACAATGAGCAGTTCTTC
NA	TRBJ1-2	TRBV28	17	TRBD1	CASSRMGVGQENYGYTF	TGTGCCAGCAGCAGAATGGGGGTAGGACAGGAAAACTATGGCTACACCTTC
NA	TRBJ2-1	TRBV27	16	TRBD2	CASSSPLGLAFNEQFF	TGTGCCAGCAGTTCCCCCTTAGGACTAGCCTTTAATGAGCAGTTCTTC
NA	TRBJ2-2	TRBV11-2	20	TRBD2	CASSLEGGTRLRSGTGELFF	TGTGCCAGCAGCTTAGAGGGAGGGACTCGGCTTCGGTCCGGGACCGGGGAGCTGTTTTTT
NA	TRBJ2-2	TRBV14	16	NA	CASRSPSHFQGFQLFF	TGTGCCAGCAGGTCCCCCTCCCACTTCCAGGGCTTTCAGCTGTTTTTT
NA	TRBJ1-3	TRBV28	13	NA	CASSKLAGNTIYF	TGTGCCAGCAGTAAACTAGCTGGAAACACCATATATTTT
NA	TRBJ2-3	TRBV6-5	15	NA	CASSSGWGDTDTQYF	TGTGCCAGCAGTTCGGGGTGGGGAGATACAGATACGCAGTATTTT
once	TRBJ2-2	TRBV28	21	TRBD2	CASSLLGWASGRGSNTGELFF	TGTGCCAGCAGTTTGCTCGGGTGGGCTAGCGGGAGGGGTTCGAACACCGGGGAGCTGTTTTTT